A selection of T cell receptor beta chains follows, all from one sample in a study of shared clonotypes between healthy human individuals. Profiled with immunoSEQ multiplex PCR; TCRdb holds only in-frame clones, not every one. The profile covers roughly 1,000,000 clones, with about 80% appearing a single time and roughly 0.56% taken by the ten largest. The sequencing input was memory CD4+ T cells from PBMCs. The source is a man between 18 and 35 years old in good health. Some clones in this sample may be carry-over from other donors' samples. Each CDR3 is given with its conserved first and last residue. A D gene is named only where the DNA matches it firmly. Clone size is shown for a subset of rows, as once, few, many or a class of expanded clone.

D gene	clone size	J gene	CDR3 length	V gene	CDR3 DNA	CDR3 protein
.	.	TRBJ1-2	14	TRBV28	TGTGCCAGCAGTGATTTAGTCCGGGACTATGGCTACACCTTC	CASSDLVRDYGYTF
.	.	TRBJ2-4	16	TRBV30	TGTGCCTGGAGACCGAGACAGACTCTAGCCAAAAACATTCAGTACTTC	CAWRPRQTLAKNIQYF
.	.	TRBJ1-1	14	TRBV7-2	TGTGCCAGCAGCACCGGACAAACTGGGACTGAAGCTTTCTTT	CASSTGQTGTEAFF
TRBD1	.	TRBJ1-2	12	TRBV2	TGTGCCAGCAGTGAAACAGGGGATGGCTACACCTTC	CASSETGDGYTF
TRBD2	.	TRBJ2-3	15	TRBV13	TGTGCCTGTGGAATACTAGCGACGGGCACAGATACGCAGTATTTT	CACGILATGTDTQYF
.	.	TRBJ2-2	12	TRBV27	TGTGCCAGCACCAGATCCACCGGGGAGCTGTTTTTT	CASTRSTGELFF
TRBD1	.	TRBJ1-2	12	TRBV28	TGTGCCAGCAGGCGGACAGGGGTTGGCTACACCTTC	CASRRTGVGYTF
.	.	TRBJ2-7	16	TRBV27	TGTGCCAGCAGTTTCCGAGGCGGGCTTTCCCCCTACGAGCAGTACTTC	CASSFRGGLSPYEQYF
.	.	TRBJ1-2	13	TRBV6-5	TGTGCCAGCCAGCCTAGGGCGGGGAAGGGCTACACCTTC	CASQPRAGKGYTF
.	.	TRBJ2-5	15	TRBV27	TGTGCCAGCAGTTTTACAGGTACCGCAGGGGAGACCCAGTACTTC	CASSFTGTAGETQYF
TRBD2	.	TRBJ2-2	15	TRBV5-4	TGTGCCAGCGCCCCGGGGGGGGTCTACACCGGGGAGCTGTTTTTT	CASAPGGVYTGELFF
.	.	TRBJ2-5	14	TRBV7-2	TGTGCCAGCAGCCCGGGCTCCTCCAAAGAGACCCAGTACTTC	CASSPGSSKETQYF
TRBD2	.	TRBJ2-5	15	TRBV7-7	TGTGCCAGCAGCCAAGGACTAGCAGTTCAAGAGACCCAGTACTTC	CASSQGLAVQETQYF
.	.	TRBJ2-1	14	TRBV25-1	TGTGCCAGCAGTGAATGGAAGGGGGTAAATGAGCAGTTCTTC	CASSEWKGVNEQFF
.	.	TRBJ2-2	15	TRBV7-2	TGTGCCAGCAGCCCGCGTGGACTGGGGGCCGGGGAGCTGTTTTTT	CASSPRGLGAGELFF
TRBD1	.	TRBJ1-4	16	TRBV7-8	TGTGCCAGCAGCCCTCGACAGGGGGCGCGTGCTGAAAAACTGTTTTTT	CASSPRQGARAEKLFF
.	.	TRBJ2-1	14	TRBV7-2	TGTGCCAGCGGATGGACAGGCGGGGCGGGTGAGCAGTTCTTC	CASGWTGGAGEQFF
TRBD2	.	TRBJ2-1	15	TRBV2	TGTGCCAGCAGTCCGACTAGCGGGCGTAACAATGAGCAGTTCTTC	CASSPTSGRNNEQFF
.	.	TRBJ2-5	13	TRBV7-8	TGTGCCAGCAGCTCCGGACTCCAAGAGACCCAGTACTTC	CASSSGLQETQYF
.	.	TRBJ2-1	13	TRBV6-6	TGTGCCAGCAGCCTCGAGGCGACAGCGAGACAGTTCTTC	CASSLEATARQFF
.	.	TRBJ1-4	14	TRBV30	TGTGCCTGGAGTGGGACAGCCCGCAATGAAAAACTGTTTTTT	CAWSGTARNEKLFF
TRBD1	.	TRBJ2-7	14	TRBV5-6	TGTGCCAGCAGCTTGATACAGGGGAGATACGAGCAGTACTTC	CASSLIQGRYEQYF
.	.	TRBJ1-3	13	TRBV28	TGTGCCAGCAACCTTGGGGGGGGAAACACCATATATTTT	CASNLGGGNTIYF
.	.	TRBJ2-7	13	TRBV28	TGTGCCAGCAGTTTTCCGAAAAGGGGGGAGCAGTACTTC	CASSFPKRGEQYF
.	.	TRBJ2-7	13	TRBV7-9	TGTGCCAGCAGCCGAGCAATGTCCTACGAGCAGTACTTC	CASSRAMSYEQYF
TRBD2	.	TRBJ2-3	17	TRBV4-2	TGTGCCAGCAGCCATCTTTCAGTGGGAGGGCAGGGTGATACGCAGTATTTT	CASSHLSVGGQGDTQYF
.	once	TRBJ2-7	11	TRBV29-1	TGCAGCGCGACAGGAACCTACGAGCAGTACTTC	CSATGTYEQYF
.	.	TRBJ2-3	16	TRBV7-2	TGTGCCAGCAGCTTAGCCCCCCTCGGGGGCACAGATACGCAGTATTTT	CASSLAPLGGTDTQYF
.	.	TRBJ1-4	14	TRBV11-2	TGTGCCAGCAGCCTGACAACTCTTAATGAAAAACTGTTTTTT	CASSLTTLNEKLFF
.	once	TRBJ2-5	15	TRBV5-1	TGCGCCAGCAGCCCTCAAGGCAGTTCCCAAGAGACCCAGTACTTC	CASSPQGSSQETQYF
.	.	TRBJ1-1	13	TRBV19	TGTGCCAGTACCTCGGGCGGGGACACTGAAGCTTTCTTT	CASTSGGDTEAFF
TRBD2	.	TRBJ2-1	14	TRBV7-9	TGTGCCAGCAGGATAGCGGGGGGAAACAATGAGCAGTTCTTC	CASRIAGGNNEQFF
TRBD2	.	TRBJ2-7	14	TRBV2	TGTGCCAGCTGTACTGGCGGGAGGAACTACGAGCAGTACTTC	CASCTGGRNYEQYF
TRBD2	once	TRBJ2-7	16	TRBV5-4	TGTGCCAGCAGCTTGGGACGAACTAGCGGGAACTACGAGCAGTACTTC	CASSLGRTSGNYEQYF
.	.	TRBJ2-5	14	TRBV5-4	TGTGCCAGCAGCTTGAGGGACACCCAAGAGACCCAGTACTTC	CASSLRDTQETQYF
.	.	TRBJ2-5	14	TRBV4-2	TGTGCCAGCAGCCACTCTGGGGGTAGGGAGACCCAGTACTTC	CASSHSGGRETQYF
.	.	TRBJ2-5	14	TRBV5-1	TGCGCCAGCAGCTTGGCCCCAGAACAAGAGACCCAGTACTTC	CASSLAPEQETQYF
TRBD2	.	TRBJ2-5	13	TRBV6-6	TGTGCCACCACGGGGAGGGGTGGGGAGACCCAGTACTTC	CATTGRGGETQYF
TRBD1	.	TRBJ1-2	16	TRBV28	TGTGCCAGCAGTTTACAGGGGGGGATCTCCAACTATGGCTACACCTTC	CASSLQGGISNYGYTF
TRBD1	.	TRBJ2-7	15	TRBV6-1	TGTGCCAGCAGTGAAGGGGGACAGGGTATCGACGAGCAGTACTTC	CASSEGGQGIDEQYF
.	.	TRBJ2-3	14	TRBV7-8	TGTGCCAGCAGCTTAGGGCAGGGAGTAGATACGCAGTATTTT	CASSLGQGVDTQYF
.	few	TRBJ2-7	14	TRBV6-1	TGTGCCAGCAGCCCCGACAGGACCTCCTACGAGCAGTACTTC	CASSPDRTSYEQYF
.	few	TRBJ2-1	15	TRBV5-1	TGCGCCAGCAGCTTGTATCCCGGGGCATACAATGAGCAGTTCTTC	CASSLYPGAYNEQFF
.	few	TRBJ1-1	14	TRBV6-5	TGTGCCAGCAGTTACTCAGGGGATGGCACTGAAGCTTTCTTT	CASSYSGDGTEAFF
TRBD1	.	TRBJ1-6	16	TRBV28	TGTGCCAGCAGTTCCCGAAGAGGGGGCTTCAATTGGGCCCTCCACTTT	CASSSRRGGFNWALHF
TRBD1	.	TRBJ2-5	15	TRBV5-1	TGCGCCAGCACCCTTGGGGACAGGCGCCAAGAGACCCAGTACTTC	CASTLGDRRQETQYF
.	.	TRBJ2-5	14	TRBV7-7	TGTGCCAGCAGCTTAGATATTGGGGGAGAGACCCAGTACTTC	CASSLDIGGETQYF
.	.	TRBJ2-3	16	TRBV5-6	TGTGCCAGCAGCTCAATCGGGGGAGTTGGCACAGATACGCAGTATTTT	CASSSIGGVGTDTQYF
.	few	TRBJ2-7	12	TRBV11-1	TGTGCCAGCAGCCCCGACAGGTACGAGCAGTACTTC	CASSPDRYEQYF
.	.	TRBJ2-1	13	TRBV5-1	TGCGCCAGCAGCTTGCAGGGGGGTGATGAGCAGTTCTTC	CASSLQGGDEQFF
.	.	TRBJ2-1	16	TRBV2	TGTGCCAGCAGCGCCGAAATGCTTAGGGACCGGAATGAGCAGTTCTTC	CASSAEMLRDRNEQFF
.	.	TRBJ2-7	15	TRBV12-2	TGTGCAAGTCGCTTAGATCCCCGGGGACCCGGAGAGCAGTACTTC	CASRLDPRGPGEQYF
TRBD2	.	TRBJ2-1	14	TRBV7-9	TGTGCCAGCAGCTTGGCCGGGACTAGTAATGAGCAGTTCTTC	CASSLAGTSNEQFF
TRBD2	.	TRBJ2-3	15	TRBV9	TGTGCCAGCAGCGTAGAACTAGCGGGAGGTGGTACGCAGTATTTT	CASSVELAGGGTQYF
.	.	TRBJ2-5	14	TRBV6-6	TGTGCCAGCAGTTACGAGAGGGTTCTAGAGACCCAGTACTTC	CASSYERVLETQYF
.	.	TRBJ2-1	13	TRBV9	TGTGCCAGCAGCCCCCGGGTTTACAATGAGCAGTTCTTC	CASSPRVYNEQFF
.	.	TRBJ2-4	16	TRBV4-1	TGCGCCAGCAGCTCTGGGCCTGGTAGTTCCAAAAACATTCAGTACTTC	CASSSGPGSSKNIQYF
.	.	TRBJ1-1	14	TRBV11-3	TGTGCCAGCAGCTTAGGGAGGGCGAACACTGAAGCTTTCTTT	CASSLGRANTEAFF